This T cell receptor (beta chain) was captured in a study of Graves' ophthalmopathy and Graves' hyperthyroidism. This clonotype was seen many times. From RNA, the CDR3 regions of TCR beta chains were amplified and sequenced. Second-round multiplex PCR followed a first-round RT-PCR using HTBI primers. One entry per CDR3 protein results from TCRdb running MiXCR on the multiplex PCR reads. The data show 300,000 to 350,000 distinct CDR3 sequences, roughly a sixth seen once. The receptor was isolated from an adult man with Graves' ophthalmopathy. Sequenced input: peripheral blood.

The CDR3 sequence is CASSSGGSAGANVLTF. The CDR3 coding sequence is TGTGCCAGTAGTAGCGGGGGATCGGCTGGGGCCAACGTCCTGACTTTC. V is TRBV19 and J is TRBJ2-6; 7 nucleotides align to TRBD2. This CDR3 is 16 amino acids long. CDR1 is LNHDA, CDR2 SQIVND, per germline (reference sequence). The V segment lost 4 bases and the J segment 2 bases; nucleotides outside the gene matches: 5.